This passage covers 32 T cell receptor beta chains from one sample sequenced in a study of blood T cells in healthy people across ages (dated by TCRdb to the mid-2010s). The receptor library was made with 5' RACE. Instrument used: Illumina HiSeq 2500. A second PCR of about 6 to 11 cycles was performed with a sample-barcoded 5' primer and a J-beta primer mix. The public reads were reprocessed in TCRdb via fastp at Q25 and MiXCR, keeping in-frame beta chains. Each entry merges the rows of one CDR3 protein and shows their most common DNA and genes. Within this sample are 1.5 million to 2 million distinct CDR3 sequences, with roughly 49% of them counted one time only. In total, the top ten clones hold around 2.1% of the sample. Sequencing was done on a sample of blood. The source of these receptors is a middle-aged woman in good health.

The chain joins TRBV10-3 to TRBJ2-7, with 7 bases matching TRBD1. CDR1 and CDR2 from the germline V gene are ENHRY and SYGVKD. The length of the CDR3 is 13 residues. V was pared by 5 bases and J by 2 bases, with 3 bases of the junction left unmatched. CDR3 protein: CAISPGQTYEQYF. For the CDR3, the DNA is TGTGCCATCAGTCCGGGACAGACCTACGAGCAGTACTTC.

CDR3 sequence (DNA): TGTGCCAGCAGTACTAGCGGGGGTACGCAGTATTTT. This codes for CASSTSGGTQYF. V and J are TRBV28 and TRBJ2-3; 11 bases are a match to TRBD2. In germline, CDR1 is MDHEN, CDR2 SYDVKM. V lost 5 bases, J lost 8 bases, and 0 bases stayed unmatched. This CDR3 has 12 amino acids. Filled out from reference TRBV28 and TRBJ2-3, the complete variable domain reads DVKVTQSSRYLVKRTGEKVFLECVQDMDHENMFWYRQDPGLGLRLIYFSYDVKMKEKGDIPEGYSVSREKKERFSLILESASTNQTSMYLCASSTSGGTQYFGPGTRLTVL.

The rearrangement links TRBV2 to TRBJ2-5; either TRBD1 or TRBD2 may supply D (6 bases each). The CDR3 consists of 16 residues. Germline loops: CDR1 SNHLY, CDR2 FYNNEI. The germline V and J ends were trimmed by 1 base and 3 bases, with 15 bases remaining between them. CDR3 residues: CASSEGWGAREETQYF. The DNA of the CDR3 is TGTGCCAGCAGTGAAGGATGGGGGGCGCGGGAAGAGACCCAGTACTTC.

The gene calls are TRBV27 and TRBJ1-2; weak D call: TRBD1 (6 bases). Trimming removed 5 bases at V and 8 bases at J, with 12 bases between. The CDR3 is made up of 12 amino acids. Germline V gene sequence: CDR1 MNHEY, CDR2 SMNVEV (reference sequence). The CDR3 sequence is CASSTTGFGYTF. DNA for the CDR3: TGTGCCAGCAGTACCACAGGGTTCGGCTACACCTTC.

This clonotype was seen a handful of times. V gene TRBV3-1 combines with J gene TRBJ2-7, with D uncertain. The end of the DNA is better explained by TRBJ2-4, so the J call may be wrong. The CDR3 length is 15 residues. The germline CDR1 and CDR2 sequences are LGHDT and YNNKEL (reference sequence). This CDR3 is CASSQDLRKRDIQYF. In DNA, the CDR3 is TGTGCCAGCAGCCAAGATTTGAGGAAAAGAGACATTCAGTACTTC.

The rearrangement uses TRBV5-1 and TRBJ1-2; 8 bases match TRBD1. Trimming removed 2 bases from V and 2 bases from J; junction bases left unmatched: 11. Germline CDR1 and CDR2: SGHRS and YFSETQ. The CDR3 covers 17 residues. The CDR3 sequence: CASSFWTGRTSNYGYTF. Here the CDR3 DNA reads TGCGCCAGCAGCTTCTGGACAGGGAGGACTTCGAACTATGGCTACACCTTC.

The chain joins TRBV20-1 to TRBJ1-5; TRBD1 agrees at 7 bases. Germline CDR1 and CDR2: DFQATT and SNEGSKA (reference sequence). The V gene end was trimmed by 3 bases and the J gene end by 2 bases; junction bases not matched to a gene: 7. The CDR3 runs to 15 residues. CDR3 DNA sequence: TGCAGTGCTAGTGGGTGGGGGACAGGCAATCAGCCCCAGCATTTT. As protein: CSASGWGTGNQPQHF.

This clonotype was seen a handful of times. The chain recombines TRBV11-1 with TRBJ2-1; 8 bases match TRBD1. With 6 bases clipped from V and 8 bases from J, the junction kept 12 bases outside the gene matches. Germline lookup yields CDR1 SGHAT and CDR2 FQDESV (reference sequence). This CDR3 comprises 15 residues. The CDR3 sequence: CASSSGTGQIHEQFF. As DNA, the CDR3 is TGTGCCAGCAGTTCGGGGACAGGTCAAATCCATGAGCAGTTCTTC.

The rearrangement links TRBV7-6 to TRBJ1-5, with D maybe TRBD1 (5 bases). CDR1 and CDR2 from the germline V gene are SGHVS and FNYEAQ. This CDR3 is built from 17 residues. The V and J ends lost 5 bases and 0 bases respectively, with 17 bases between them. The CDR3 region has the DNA TGTGCCAGCAGCATTAGTCCCCCGGGGGGTAGCAATCAGCCCCAGCATTTT. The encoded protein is CASSISPPGGSNQPQHF.

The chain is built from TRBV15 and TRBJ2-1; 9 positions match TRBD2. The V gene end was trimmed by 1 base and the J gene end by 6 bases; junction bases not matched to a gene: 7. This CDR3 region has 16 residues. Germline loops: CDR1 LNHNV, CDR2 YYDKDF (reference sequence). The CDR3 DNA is TGTGCCACCAGCAGAGCGGGACTAGCTGTCCGCAATGAGCAGTTCTTC. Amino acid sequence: CATSRAGLAVRNEQFF.

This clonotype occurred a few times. CDR3 coding DNA: TGTGCCAGCAGCTTGGGACTAGCGGGGGGCTTAGAGACCCAGTACTTC. It translates to CASSLGLAGGLETQYF. This chain links TRBV7-2 with TRBJ2-5, with 15 nucleotides matching TRBD2. V shed 3 bases and J 4 bases; nucleotides not matched to a gene: 3. The V gene's germline CDR1 is SGHTA and CDR2 FQGNSA. The CDR3 length is 16 residues.

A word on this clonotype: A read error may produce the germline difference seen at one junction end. Written as DNA, the CDR3 is TGTGCCAGTAGTACCTCGAGAGGGGGCTTGAGAGAGTCCCAGTACTTC. It encodes CASSTSRGGLRESQYF. V usage is TRBV6-2 or TRBV6-3 and J usage is TRBJ2-5; TRBD1 agrees at 7 bases. CDR1 is MNHEY and CDR2 is SVGEGT in the germline V gene. The CDR3 runs 16 residues.

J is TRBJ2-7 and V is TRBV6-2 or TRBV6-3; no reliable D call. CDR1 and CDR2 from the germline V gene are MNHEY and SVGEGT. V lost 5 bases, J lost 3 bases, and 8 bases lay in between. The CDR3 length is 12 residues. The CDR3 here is CASSGEHYEQYF. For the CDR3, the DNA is TGTGCCAGCAGTGGTGAGCACTACGAGCAGTACTTC.

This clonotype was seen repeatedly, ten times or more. This chain's CDR3 is CASSGPSTDTQYF. Written as DNA, the CDR3 is TGTGCCAGCAGCGGGCCTAGCACAGATACGCAGTATTTT. The genes are TRBV2 and TRBJ2-3; D remains ambiguous. CDR1 and CDR2 from the germline V gene are SNHLY and FYNNEI. V lost 6 bases and J lost 0, with 7 bases in between. The CDR3 extends over 13 amino acids.

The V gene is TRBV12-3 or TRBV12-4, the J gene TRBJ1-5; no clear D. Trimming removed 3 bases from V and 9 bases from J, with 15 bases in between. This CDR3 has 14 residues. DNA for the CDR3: TGTGCCAGCAGTTTCGGGCAGAGGGCTCGGCCCCAGCATTTT. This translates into CASSFGQRARPQHF.

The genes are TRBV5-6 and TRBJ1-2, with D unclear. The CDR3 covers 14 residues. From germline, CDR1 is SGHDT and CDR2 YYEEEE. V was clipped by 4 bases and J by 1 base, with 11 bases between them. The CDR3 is CASSHGGVNYGYTF. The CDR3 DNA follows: TGTGCCAGCAGCCATGGCGGGGTTAACTATGGCTACACCTTC.

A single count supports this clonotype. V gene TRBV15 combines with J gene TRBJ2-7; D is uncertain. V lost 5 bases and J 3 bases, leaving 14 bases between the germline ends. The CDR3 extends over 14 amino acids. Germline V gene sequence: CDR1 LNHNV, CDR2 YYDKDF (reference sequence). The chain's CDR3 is CATSPAVDSYEQYF. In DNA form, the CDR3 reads TGTGCCACCAGCCCAGCAGTGGATAGCTACGAGCAGTACTTC. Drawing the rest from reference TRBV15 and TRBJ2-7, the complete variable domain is DAMVIQNPRYQVTQFGKPVTLSCSQTLNHNVMYWYQQKSSQAPKLLFHYYDKDFNNEADTPDNFQSRRPNTSFCFLDIRSPGLGDTAMYLCATSPAVDSYEQYFGPGTRLTVT.

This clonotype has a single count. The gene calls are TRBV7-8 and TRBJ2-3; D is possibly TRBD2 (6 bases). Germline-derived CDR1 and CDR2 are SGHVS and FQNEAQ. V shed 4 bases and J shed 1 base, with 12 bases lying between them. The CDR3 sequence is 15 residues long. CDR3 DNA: TGTGCCAGCAGCTCCAGGGAGCGGGGCACAGATACGCAGTATTTT. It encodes CASSSRERGTDTQYF.

Written as DNA, the CDR3 is TGCAGTGCTAGATATATTGCGGGGGGCTCCCAAGAGACCCAGTACTTC. Protein sequence: CSARYIAGGSQETQYF. V usage is TRBV20-1 and J usage is TRBJ2-5; TRBD2 agrees at 8 bases. CDR3 length: 16 amino acids. Germline assignment: CDR1 DFQATT and CDR2 SNEGSKA (reference sequence). The V and J ends lost 2 bases and 1 base, in that order; junction bases with no gene match: 9.

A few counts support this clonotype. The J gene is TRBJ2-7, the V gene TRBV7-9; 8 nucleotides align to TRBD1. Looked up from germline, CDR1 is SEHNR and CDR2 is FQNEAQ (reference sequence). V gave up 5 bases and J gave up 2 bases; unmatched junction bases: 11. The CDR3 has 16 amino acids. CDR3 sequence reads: CASSDRTGTGAYEQYF. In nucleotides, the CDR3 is TGTGCCAGCAGCGACCGAACCGGGACAGGCGCCTACGAGCAGTACTTC.

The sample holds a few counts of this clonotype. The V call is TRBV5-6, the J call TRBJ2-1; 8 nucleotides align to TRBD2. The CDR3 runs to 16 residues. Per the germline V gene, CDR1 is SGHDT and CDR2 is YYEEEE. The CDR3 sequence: CAASGGSKKPYNEQFF. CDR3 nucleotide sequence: TGTGCTGCCAGCGGGGGCAGTAAGAAGCCCTACAATGAGCAGTTCTTC.

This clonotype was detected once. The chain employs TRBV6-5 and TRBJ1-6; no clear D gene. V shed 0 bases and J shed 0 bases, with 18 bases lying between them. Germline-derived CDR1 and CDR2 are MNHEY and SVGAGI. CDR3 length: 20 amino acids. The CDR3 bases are TGTGCCAGCAGTTACTCGTCCCCCACAGCCCGTAACTCCTATAATTCACCCCTCCACTTT. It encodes CASSYSSPTARNSYNSPLHF.

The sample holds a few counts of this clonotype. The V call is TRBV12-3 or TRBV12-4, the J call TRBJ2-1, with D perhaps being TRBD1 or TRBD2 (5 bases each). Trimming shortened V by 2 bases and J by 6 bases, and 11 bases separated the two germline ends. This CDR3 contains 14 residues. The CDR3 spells CASSLMGTINEQFF. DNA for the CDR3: TGTGCCAGCAGTTTAATGGGGACGATCAATGAGCAGTTCTTC.

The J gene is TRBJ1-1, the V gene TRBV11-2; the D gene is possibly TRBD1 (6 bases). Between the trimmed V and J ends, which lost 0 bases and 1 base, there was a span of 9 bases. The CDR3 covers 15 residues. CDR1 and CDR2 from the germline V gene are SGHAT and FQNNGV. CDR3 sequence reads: CASSLDQGQNTEAFF. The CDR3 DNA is TGTGCCAGCAGCTTAGACCAGGGACAGAACACTGAAGCTTTCTTT.

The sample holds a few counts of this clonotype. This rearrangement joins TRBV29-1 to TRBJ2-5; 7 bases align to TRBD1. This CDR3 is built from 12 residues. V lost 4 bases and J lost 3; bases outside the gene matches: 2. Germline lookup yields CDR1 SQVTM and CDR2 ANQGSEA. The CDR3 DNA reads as TGCAGCGTTGTAGACAGGGAAGAGACCCAGTACTTC. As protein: CSVVDREETQYF.

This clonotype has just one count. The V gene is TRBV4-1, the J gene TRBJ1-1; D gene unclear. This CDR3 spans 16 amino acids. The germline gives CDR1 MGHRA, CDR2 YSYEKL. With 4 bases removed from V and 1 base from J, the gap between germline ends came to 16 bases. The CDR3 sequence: CASSPHASTPNTEAFF. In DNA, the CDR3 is TGCGCCAGCAGCCCCCACGCGTCGACACCGAACACTGAAGCTTTCTTT.

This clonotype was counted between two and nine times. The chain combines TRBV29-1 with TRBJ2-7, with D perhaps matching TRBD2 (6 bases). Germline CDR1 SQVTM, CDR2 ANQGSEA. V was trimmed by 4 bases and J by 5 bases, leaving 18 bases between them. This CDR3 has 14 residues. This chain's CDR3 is CSVVSAGSFHEQYF. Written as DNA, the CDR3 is TGCAGCGTTGTTTCGGCGGGGTCCTTTCACGAGCAGTACTTC.

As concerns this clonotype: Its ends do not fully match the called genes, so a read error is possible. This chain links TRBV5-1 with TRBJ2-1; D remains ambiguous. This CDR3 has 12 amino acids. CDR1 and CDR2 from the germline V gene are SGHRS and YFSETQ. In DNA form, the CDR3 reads TGCGTCAGCAGCTTAGGTTACAATGAGCAGTTCTTC. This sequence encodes CVSSLGYNEQFF.

CDR3 sequence: CASRKEGGSYEQYF. CDR3 nucleotides: TGTGCCAGCAGGAAGGAAGGGGGCTCCTACGAGCAGTACTTC. V and J are TRBV6-2 or TRBV6-3 and TRBJ2-7, with D tentatively TRBD1 (6 bases). This CDR3 comprises 14 residues. Trimming shortened V by 6 bases and J by 0 bases, and 12 bases separated the two germline ends. Germline CDR1 reads MNHEY; CDR2 reads SVGEGT.

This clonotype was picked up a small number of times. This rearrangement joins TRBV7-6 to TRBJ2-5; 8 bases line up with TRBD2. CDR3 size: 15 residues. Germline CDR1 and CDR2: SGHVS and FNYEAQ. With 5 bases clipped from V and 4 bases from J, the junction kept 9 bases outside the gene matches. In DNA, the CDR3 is TGTGCCAGCAGCCGCTATGGCGGGGGGATAGAGACCCAGTACTTC. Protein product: CASSRYGGGIETQYF.

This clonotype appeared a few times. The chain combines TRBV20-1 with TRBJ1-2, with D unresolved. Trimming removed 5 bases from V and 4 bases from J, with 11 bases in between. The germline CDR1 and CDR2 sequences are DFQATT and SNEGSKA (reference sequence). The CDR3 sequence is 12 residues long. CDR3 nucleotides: TGCAGTGCTCGTCCCCTAGGCTATGGCTACACCTTC. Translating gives CSARPLGYGYTF.

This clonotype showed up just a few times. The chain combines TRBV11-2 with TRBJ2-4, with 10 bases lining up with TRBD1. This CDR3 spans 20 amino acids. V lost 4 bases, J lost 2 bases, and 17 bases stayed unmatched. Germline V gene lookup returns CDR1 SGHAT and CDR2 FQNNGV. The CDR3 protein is CASSSDRGLIGGRSKNIQYF. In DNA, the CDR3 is TGTGCCAGCAGCTCCGACAGGGGGCTAATAGGGGGGAGGTCCAAAAACATTCAGTACTTC.